The 21 T cell receptor beta chains reported below all come from one sample, sequenced in a study of T-cell memory formation after mild COVID-19. TCRdb processed the 5' RACE reads anew with MiXCR; each CDR3 protein has one entry. Of fewer than 650,000 distinct CDR3 sequences listed, less than 25% are singletons. The sample taken for sequencing was PBMCs or a T cell subset sorted from them (not recorded which). These receptors all come from an adult woman who had mild COVID-19 (a few samples of this study predate the infection). Cell type and time point are not known.

This rearrangement joins TRBV24-1 to TRBJ2-1; 7 bases fit TRBD2. The J segment lost 6 bases and the V segment lost 4 bases, leaving 2 bases of the junction unmatched. In germline, CDR1 is KGHDR, CDR2 SFDVKD. The CDR3 consists of 13 residues. The CDR3: CATSEGGINEQFF. The CDR3 coding sequence is TGTGCCACCAGTGAGGGGGGGATCAATGAGCAGTTCTTC.

This clonotype was found a few times. The CDR3 loop is CASSRGQGSAITF. CDR3 coding DNA: TGTGCCAGCAGCAGGGGTCAGGGGTCAGCTATCACCTTC. The chain uses TRBV9 and TRBJ1-2; TRBD1 is a possible D gene (6 bases). The CDR3 loop spans 13 amino acids. V dropped 4 bases and J dropped 13 bases, with 20 bases sitting between them. Germline V lookup: CDR1 SGDLS, CDR2 YYNGEE.

This clonotype was seen repeatedly, ten times or more. The chain couples TRBV6-1 to TRBJ1-4; D not certain. Per the germline V gene, CDR1 is MNHNS and CDR2 is SASEGT. This CDR3 spans 16 amino acids. With 6 bases removed from V and 2 bases from J, the gap between germline ends came to 16 bases. CDR3 sequence reads: CASRDNLLRTNEKLFF. The CDR3 region has the DNA TGTGCCAGCAGAGACAACCTATTGAGGACTAATGAAAAACTGTTTTTT.

This chain uses TRBV9 with TRBJ2-2, with 7 nucleotides matching TRBD2. Trimming cost V 5 bases and J 4 bases; bases outside gene matches: 8. Germline CDR1 SGDLS, CDR2 YYNGEE. This CDR3 has 15 amino acids. Here the CDR3 DNA reads TGTGCCAGCAGAAGCGGGGTCCTGCGCACCGGGGAGCTGTTTTTT. It yields the protein CASRSGVLRTGELFF.

The chain links TRBV5-5 to TRBJ2-6; 10 nucleotides match TRBD1. Germline V lookup: CDR1 SGHKS, CDR2 YYEKEE (reference sequence). The CDR3 runs to 18 residues. V shed 3 bases and J 2 bases; nucleotides not matched to a gene: 8. In DNA form, the CDR3 reads TGTGCCAGCAGCTCACGACAGGGGGCGCGGGCTGGGGCCAACGTCCTGACTTTC. Its translation is CASSSRQGARAGANVLTF.

The V and J genes are TRBV25-1 and TRBJ2-2, with D hard to call. CDR3 length: 15 residues. The germline CDR1 and CDR2 sequences are MGHDK and SYGVNS. Between the trimmed V and J ends, which lost 3 bases and 5 bases, there was a span of 13 bases. The CDR3 bases are TGTGCCAGCAGTGAGCAAGGCCCGTGGACCGGGGAGCTGTTTTTT. Its translation is CASSEQGPWTGELFF. The full variable domain, with the rest looked up from reference TRBV25-1 and TRBJ2-2, is EADIYQTPRYLVIGTGKKITLECSQTMGHDKMYWYQQDPGMELHLIHYSYGVNSTEKGDLSSESTVSRIRTEHFPLTLESARPSHTSQYLCASSEQGPWTGELFFGEGSRLTVL.

The chain carries TRBV15 and TRBJ2-7; maybe TRBD2 (6 bases). V shed 1 base and J shed 4 bases, with 11 bases lying between them. This CDR3 has 14 amino acids. CDR1 and CDR2 (germline): LNHNV, YYDKDF (reference sequence). The CDR3 reads CATSRVRGSYEQYF. The CDR3 DNA reads as TGTGCCACCAGCAGAGTTCGGGGGTCGTACGAGCAGTACTTC.

This clonotype was seen only a few times. The gene calls are TRBV2 and TRBJ2-5; D is unclear. Trimming removed 6 bases from V and 6 bases from J, with 8 bases in between. This CDR3 has 11 amino acids. CDR1 is SNHLY, CDR2 FYNNEI, per germline. For the CDR3, the DNA is TGTGCCAGCAGCCCCTACCAGACCCAGTACTTC. Residues: CASSPYQTQYF. Combining the CDR3 with reference TRBV2 and TRBJ2-5 gives the whole variable domain EPEVTQTPSHQVTQMGQEVILRCVPISNHLYFYWYRQILGQKVEFLVSFYNNEISEKSEIFDDQFSVERPDGSNFTLKIRSTKLEDSAMYFCASSPYQTQYFGPGTRLLVL.

The chain recombines TRBV10-3 with TRBJ1-1, with TRBD1 matching 10 bases. Losses at the gene ends were 4 bases for V and 1 base for J; bases not matched to a gene: 0. This CDR3 spans 14 amino acids. Germline CDR1 is ENHRY and CDR2 is SYGVKD. The CDR3 coding sequence is TGTGCCATCAGTGGGGACAGGGGGAACACTGAAGCTTTCTTT. This sequence encodes CAISGDRGNTEAFF.

The chain couples TRBV7-3 to TRBJ2-5; D gene ambiguous. The germline V gene encodes CDR1 SGHTA and CDR2 FQGTGA. The CDR3 spans 13 residues. V lost 2 bases and J lost 6, with 10 bases in between. Written as DNA, the CDR3 is TGTGCCAGCAGCTTAGATAACACGAAGACCCAGTACTTC. Translating gives CASSLDNTKTQYF.

The table lists this clonotype with a few counts. This chain links TRBV5-1 with TRBJ2-5; TRBD1 or TRBD2 may be the D gene (5 bases each). The CDR3 covers 16 residues. CDR1 and CDR2 (germline): SGHRS, YFSETQ. V was cut by 4 bases and J by 4 bases, with 20 bases left in between. CDR3 sequence: CASSPTGTSGRETQYF. The CDR3 nucleotides are TGCGCCAGCAGCCCAACCGGGACCTCGGGTCGAGAGACCCAGTACTTC.

This clonotype was seen more than once but under ten times. This sequence joins TRBV24-1 and TRBJ1-2; no firm D call. CDR1 and CDR2 (germline): KGHDR, SFDVKD. There are 14 residues in the CDR3. V was pared by 3 bases and J by 3 bases, with 10 bases between. CDR3 coding DNA: TGTGCCACCAGTGATCGAGTCAAGGACTATGGCTACACCTTC. Its translation is CATSDRVKDYGYTF.

This clonotype was observed a handful of times. The rearrangement links TRBV11-2 to TRBJ2-1, with 14 bases fitting TRBD2. V dropped 6 bases and J dropped 9; count of bases not matched to a gene: 10. This CDR3 has 16 amino acids. Germline assignment: CDR1 SGHAT and CDR2 FQNNGV. The CDR3 DNA sequence: TGTGCCAGCAGTCGGGGACTAGCGGGGGTCCAGGGTGAGCAGTTCTTC. Translating it yields CASSRGLAGVQGEQFF.

This clonotype showed up many times. The rearrangement links TRBV30 to TRBJ2-1; 7 nucleotides align to TRBD1. The germline V gene encodes CDR1 GTSNPN and CDR2 SVGIG (reference sequence). The CDR3 length is 14 residues. V lost 7 bases to trimming and J lost 1 base; unmatched junction nucleotides: 7. CDR3 coding DNA: TGTGCCTCAACCCCCAGGGGGTCCTACAATGAGCAGTTCTTC. Protein: CASTPRGSYNEQFF.

This clonotype showed up many times. This chain joins TRBV6-5 and TRBJ1-5; a weak D match, TRBD1 (5 bases). The CDR3 covers 15 residues. Between the trimmed V and J ends, which lost 0 bases and 1 base, there was a span of 7 bases. In germline, CDR1 is MNHEY, CDR2 SVGAGI. The CDR3 region has the DNA TGTGCCAGCAGTTACTCCGCAGGGAGCAATCAGCCCCAGCATTTT. Translation gives CASSYSAGSNQPQHF.

The chain joins TRBV2 to TRBJ1-2; 10 bases match TRBD1. CDR3 length equals 11 residues. V trimming: 6 bases; J trimming: 14 bases; junction bases outside the gene matches: 6. Per germline, CDR1 SNHLY and CDR2 FYNNEI. The CDR3 reads CASSGTGEGTF. CDR3 in DNA: TGTGCCAGCAGCGGGACAGGGGAAGGGACCTTC.

This clonotype showed up just a few times. The rearrangement uses TRBV7-9 and TRBJ2-5; TRBD1 agrees at 9 bases. The J segment lost 2 bases and the V segment lost 8 bases, leaving 3 bases of the junction unmatched. The CDR3 extends over 13 amino acids. Germline V lookup: CDR1 SEHNR, CDR2 FQNEAQ (reference sequence). The CDR3 here is CASRDRGQETQYF. The CDR3 DNA reads TGTGCCAGCCGAGACAGGGGGCAAGAGACCCAGTACTTC. Looking up the rest from reference TRBV7-9 and TRBJ2-5 gives the full variable domain: DTGVSQNPRHKITKRGQNVTFRCDPISEHNRLYWYRQTLGQGPEFLTYFQNEAQLEKSRLLSDRFSAERPKGSFSTLEIQRTEQGDSAMYLCASRDRGQETQYFGPGTRLLVL.

This sequence joins TRBV6-5 and TRBJ2-1; 11 nucleotides align to TRBD1. Germline CDR1 MNHEY, CDR2 SVGAGI. J gave up 6 bases and V 4 bases, and 5 bases lay outside the gene matches. The CDR3 is 15 amino acids. The CDR3 here is CASSSDRGRSNEQFF. The CDR3 DNA is TGTGCCAGCAGTTCGGACAGGGGGCGAAGCAATGAGCAGTTCTTC.

V is TRBV27 and J is TRBJ1-2; 10 nucleotides align to TRBD1. Trimming cost V 4 bases and J 5 bases; bases outside gene matches: 10. The germline CDR1 and CDR2 sequences are MNHEY and SMNVEV (reference sequence). The length of the CDR3 is 16 residues. The CDR3 sequence is CASSSGTGAPGYGYTF. Here the CDR3 DNA reads TGTGCCAGCAGTTCCGGGACAGGGGCGCCAGGGTATGGCTACACCTTC.

This clonotype turned up a few times. This chain connects TRBV25-1 to TRBJ2-1, with 8 bases lining up with TRBD1. V gave up 4 bases and J gave up 5 bases; unmatched junction bases: 7. From germline, CDR1 is MGHDK and CDR2 SYGVNS. There are 15 residues in the CDR3. CDR3: CASSGAGGPHNEQFF. Written as DNA, the CDR3 is TGTGCCAGCAGTGGAGCAGGGGGCCCCCACAATGAGCAGTTCTTC.

This clonotype was detected ten times or more. This chain joins TRBV29-1 and TRBJ1-2; D is ambiguous. Trimming took 5 bases from V and 4 from J, leaving 14 bases between them. The CDR3 contains 13 residues. Germline V lookup: CDR1 SQVTM, CDR2 ANQGSEA. The chain's CDR3 is CSVLPVGVYGYTF. DNA of the CDR3: TGCAGCGTTCTCCCAGTAGGAGTCTATGGCTACACCTTC.